This is a list of T cell receptor beta chains from one sample in a study of response to subunit inactivated influenza vaccine. TCRdb re-called the RT-PCR reads with MiXCR, one entry per CDR3 protein. The sample holds hundreds of thousands of distinct CDR3 sequences; approximately 14% are singletons and the top ten take 7.6%. The sample in question was PBMCs from blood, obtained 14 to 15 days before vaccination. Receptors were obtained from a man between 45 and 60 years old who received an inactivated influenza vaccine. The CDR3 runs from the conserved cysteine through the conserved F or W. The D gene is left open where the match is weak. Clone size, where shown, is once, few, many, or a class for clones that have expanded.

D gene: TRBD1; V gene: TRBV20-1; J gene: TRBJ1-4; clone size: -; CDR3 DNA: TGCAGTGCTACGCCGGGACAGAATGAAAAACTGTTTTTT; CDR3 protein: CSATPGQNEKLFF
D gene: -; V gene: TRBV4-2; J gene: TRBJ2-3; clone size: -; CDR3 DNA: TGTGCCAGCAGCCAGGTCGGGGCTAGCACAGATACGCAGTATTTT; CDR3 protein: CASSQVGASTDTQYF
D gene: -; V gene: TRBV7-2; J gene: TRBJ2-7; clone size: few; CDR3 DNA: TGTGCCAGCAGCTTAGATAGGTTTGAGCAGTACTTC; CDR3 protein: CASSLDRFEQYF
D gene: -; V gene: TRBV4-3; J gene: TRBJ2-3; clone size: -; CDR3 DNA: TGCGCCAGCAGCCAAGATTATGGAACTACAGATACGCAGTATTTT; CDR3 protein: CASSQDYGTTDTQYF
D gene: -; V gene: TRBV20-1; J gene: TRBJ2-3; clone size: -; CDR3 DNA: TGCAGCACGGACGACTCAAACACAGATACGCAGTATTTT; CDR3 protein: CSTDDSNTDTQYF
D gene: TRBD2; V gene: TRBV20-1; J gene: TRBJ2-3; clone size: -; CDR3 DNA: TGCAGCTTTAGAGATCGGTCCGTAGCGGGGGGCACAGATACGCAGTATTTT; CDR3 protein: CSFRDRSVAGGTDTQYF
D gene: -; V gene: TRBV18; J gene: TRBJ2-5; clone size: -; CDR3 DNA: TGTGCCAGCTCACCTACGCAGGGGTTAGAGACCCAGTACTTC; CDR3 protein: CASSPTQGLETQYF
D gene: -; V gene: TRBV12-3/TRBV12-4; J gene: TRBJ2-1; clone size: many; CDR3 DNA: TGTGCCAGCAGTTTATGGGGCGATGAGCAGTTCTTC; CDR3 protein: CASSLWGDEQFF
D gene: -; V gene: TRBV23-1; J gene: TRBJ2-6; clone size: -; CDR3 DNA: TGCGCCAGCAGTCGTCGGACTAAGTTGGTCCCTGGGGCCAACGTCCTGACTTTC; CDR3 protein: CASSRRTKLVPGANVLTF
D gene: -; V gene: TRBV9; J gene: TRBJ2-2; clone size: few; CDR3 DNA: TGTGCCAGCAGCGTAGGAGGACTAACCGGGGAGCTGTTTTTT; CDR3 protein: CASSVGGLTGELFF
D gene: -; V gene: TRBV5-1; J gene: TRBJ1-2; clone size: many; CDR3 DNA: TGCGCCAGCAGCTTGGAGCAGGGCTATGGCTACACCTTC; CDR3 protein: CASSLEQGYGYTF